A single sample is the source of the 9 T cell receptor beta chains below, sequenced in a study of cytomegalovirus exposure and HLA in healthy donors (dated by TCRdb to 2015 to 2018). Libraries were constructed by the immunoSEQ multiplex PCR assay. For the multiplex PCR, a mixture combining 60 forward primers for TCR Vbeta segments and 13 reverse primers for TCR Jbeta segments was used. The table was pulled from immuneACCESS by TCRdb, which kept in-frame rearrangements only. Such tables lose some clones; where checked, under half of the loss comes from unresolved V genes, and the rest has no known cause. The sample table contains about 170,000 clones; only one count was recorded for less than 90% of them. The ten largest clonotypes hold roughly 4.5% of the sample. Sequenced sample: PBMCs. These receptors all stem from a woman in her forties or fifties in good health and CMV-seropositive.

This chain links TRBV6-5 with TRBJ1-4; 8 nucleotides agree with TRBD1. After removal of 6 bases from V and 7 bases from J, the junction contained 7 bases not matched to a gene. The germline V gene has CDR1 MNHEY and CDR2 SVGAGI. The CDR3 is 14 amino acids. CDR3 DNA sequence: TGTGCCAGCAGATCGACAGGGGAGGGTGAAAAACTGTTTTTT. Translation gives CASRSTGEGEKLFF.

The chain uses TRBV6-5 and TRBJ2-7; no definite D call. Germline V lookup: CDR1 MNHEY, CDR2 SVGAGI. The CDR3 extends over 15 amino acids. V gave up 2 bases and J gave up 0 bases, with 11 bases separating them. The CDR3 is CASSYRRVYSYEQYF. The CDR3 nucleotides read TGTGCCAGCAGTTACCGTCGGGTCTACTCCTACGAGCAGTACTTC.

In its sample, this clone was seen a few times. The rearrangement joins TRBV2 to TRBJ2-5; 8 positions match TRBD2. This CDR3 is 15 amino acids long. Germline V gene lookup returns CDR1 SNHLY and CDR2 FYNNEI. The junction had 11 bases not matched to a gene; V was cut back by 6 bases and J by 5 bases. The chain's CDR3 is CASSGKAGAEETQYF. In DNA form, the CDR3 reads TGTGCCAGCAGCGGTAAAGCGGGGGCGGAGGAGACCCAGTACTTC.

V and J are TRBV18 and TRBJ2-3; 12 bases are a match to TRBD2. The CDR3 length is 17 residues. The trim removed 10 bases at V and 0 bases at J, leaving 11 bases unmatched. Germline CDR1 KGHSH, CDR2 LQKENI. CDR3 region: CATLPSGLAGSTDTQYF. CDR3 coding DNA: TGTGCCACCTTACCATCCGGACTAGCGGGAAGCACAGATACGCAGTATTTT.

This sequence joins TRBV6-1 and TRBJ1-5, with 9 bases aligning to TRBD1. Trimming cost V 3 bases and J 5 bases; bases outside gene matches: 5. The germline V gene has CDR1 MNHNS and CDR2 SASEGT. The CDR3 is made up of 15 amino acids. The CDR3 DNA sequence: TGTGCCAGCAGTGACATACAGGGGGCGGATCAGCCCCAGCATTTT. It codes for CASSDIQGADQPQHF.

The chain recombines TRBV7-2 with TRBJ2-7, with 9 nucleotides matching TRBD2. The CDR3 has 15 amino acids. Germline V gene data show CDR1 as SGHTA and CDR2 as FQGNSA. Germline trimming cut 0 bases from V and 9 bases from J; bases unmatched to any gene: 9. The CDR3: CASSLAPSGMVGQYF. DNA for the CDR3: TGTGCCAGCAGCTTAGCCCCTAGCGGGATGGTCGGGCAGTACTTC. Combining the CDR3 with reference TRBV7-2 and TRBJ2-7 gives the whole variable domain GAGVSQSPSNKVTEKGKDVELRCDPISGHTALYWYRQSLGQGLEFLIYFQGNSAPDKSGLPSDRFSAERTGGSVSTLTIQRTQQEDSAVYLCASSLAPSGMVGQYFGPGTRLTVT.

This sequence joins TRBV5-1 and TRBJ2-5; 7 nucleotides align to TRBD1. This CDR3 spans 14 amino acids. Trimming removed 4 bases from V and 2 bases from J; junction bases left unmatched: 5. Germline V CDR1 and CDR2: SGHRS, YFSETQ. CDR3 amino acids: CASSRDSPQETQYF. CDR3 bases: TGCGCCAGCAGCCGGGACAGCCCACAAGAGACCCAGTACTTC.

The chain couples TRBV5-1 to TRBJ2-1; TRBD2 agrees at 11 bases. This CDR3 comprises 17 residues. With V trimmed by 2 bases and J by 9 bases, 13 bases remained unmatched. Germline CDR1 is SGHRS and CDR2 is YFSETQ. Here the CDR3 DNA reads TGCGCCAGCAGCTTCTTACTAGCGGGGGCTCCTTTTGGTGAGCAGTTCTTC. Protein: CASSFLLAGAPFGEQFF.

In nucleotides, the CDR3 is TGTGCCAGCAGCCCTACTTACACAGGGAAACCGGACACTGAAGCTTTCTTT. Translated: CASSPTYTGKPDTEAFF. V is TRBV4-2 and J is TRBJ1-1, with D possibly being TRBD1 (6 bases). With 4 bases removed from V and 3 bases from J, the gap between germline ends came to 21 bases. Germline V CDR1 and CDR2: LGHNA, YNFKEQ. The CDR3 is made up of 17 amino acids.